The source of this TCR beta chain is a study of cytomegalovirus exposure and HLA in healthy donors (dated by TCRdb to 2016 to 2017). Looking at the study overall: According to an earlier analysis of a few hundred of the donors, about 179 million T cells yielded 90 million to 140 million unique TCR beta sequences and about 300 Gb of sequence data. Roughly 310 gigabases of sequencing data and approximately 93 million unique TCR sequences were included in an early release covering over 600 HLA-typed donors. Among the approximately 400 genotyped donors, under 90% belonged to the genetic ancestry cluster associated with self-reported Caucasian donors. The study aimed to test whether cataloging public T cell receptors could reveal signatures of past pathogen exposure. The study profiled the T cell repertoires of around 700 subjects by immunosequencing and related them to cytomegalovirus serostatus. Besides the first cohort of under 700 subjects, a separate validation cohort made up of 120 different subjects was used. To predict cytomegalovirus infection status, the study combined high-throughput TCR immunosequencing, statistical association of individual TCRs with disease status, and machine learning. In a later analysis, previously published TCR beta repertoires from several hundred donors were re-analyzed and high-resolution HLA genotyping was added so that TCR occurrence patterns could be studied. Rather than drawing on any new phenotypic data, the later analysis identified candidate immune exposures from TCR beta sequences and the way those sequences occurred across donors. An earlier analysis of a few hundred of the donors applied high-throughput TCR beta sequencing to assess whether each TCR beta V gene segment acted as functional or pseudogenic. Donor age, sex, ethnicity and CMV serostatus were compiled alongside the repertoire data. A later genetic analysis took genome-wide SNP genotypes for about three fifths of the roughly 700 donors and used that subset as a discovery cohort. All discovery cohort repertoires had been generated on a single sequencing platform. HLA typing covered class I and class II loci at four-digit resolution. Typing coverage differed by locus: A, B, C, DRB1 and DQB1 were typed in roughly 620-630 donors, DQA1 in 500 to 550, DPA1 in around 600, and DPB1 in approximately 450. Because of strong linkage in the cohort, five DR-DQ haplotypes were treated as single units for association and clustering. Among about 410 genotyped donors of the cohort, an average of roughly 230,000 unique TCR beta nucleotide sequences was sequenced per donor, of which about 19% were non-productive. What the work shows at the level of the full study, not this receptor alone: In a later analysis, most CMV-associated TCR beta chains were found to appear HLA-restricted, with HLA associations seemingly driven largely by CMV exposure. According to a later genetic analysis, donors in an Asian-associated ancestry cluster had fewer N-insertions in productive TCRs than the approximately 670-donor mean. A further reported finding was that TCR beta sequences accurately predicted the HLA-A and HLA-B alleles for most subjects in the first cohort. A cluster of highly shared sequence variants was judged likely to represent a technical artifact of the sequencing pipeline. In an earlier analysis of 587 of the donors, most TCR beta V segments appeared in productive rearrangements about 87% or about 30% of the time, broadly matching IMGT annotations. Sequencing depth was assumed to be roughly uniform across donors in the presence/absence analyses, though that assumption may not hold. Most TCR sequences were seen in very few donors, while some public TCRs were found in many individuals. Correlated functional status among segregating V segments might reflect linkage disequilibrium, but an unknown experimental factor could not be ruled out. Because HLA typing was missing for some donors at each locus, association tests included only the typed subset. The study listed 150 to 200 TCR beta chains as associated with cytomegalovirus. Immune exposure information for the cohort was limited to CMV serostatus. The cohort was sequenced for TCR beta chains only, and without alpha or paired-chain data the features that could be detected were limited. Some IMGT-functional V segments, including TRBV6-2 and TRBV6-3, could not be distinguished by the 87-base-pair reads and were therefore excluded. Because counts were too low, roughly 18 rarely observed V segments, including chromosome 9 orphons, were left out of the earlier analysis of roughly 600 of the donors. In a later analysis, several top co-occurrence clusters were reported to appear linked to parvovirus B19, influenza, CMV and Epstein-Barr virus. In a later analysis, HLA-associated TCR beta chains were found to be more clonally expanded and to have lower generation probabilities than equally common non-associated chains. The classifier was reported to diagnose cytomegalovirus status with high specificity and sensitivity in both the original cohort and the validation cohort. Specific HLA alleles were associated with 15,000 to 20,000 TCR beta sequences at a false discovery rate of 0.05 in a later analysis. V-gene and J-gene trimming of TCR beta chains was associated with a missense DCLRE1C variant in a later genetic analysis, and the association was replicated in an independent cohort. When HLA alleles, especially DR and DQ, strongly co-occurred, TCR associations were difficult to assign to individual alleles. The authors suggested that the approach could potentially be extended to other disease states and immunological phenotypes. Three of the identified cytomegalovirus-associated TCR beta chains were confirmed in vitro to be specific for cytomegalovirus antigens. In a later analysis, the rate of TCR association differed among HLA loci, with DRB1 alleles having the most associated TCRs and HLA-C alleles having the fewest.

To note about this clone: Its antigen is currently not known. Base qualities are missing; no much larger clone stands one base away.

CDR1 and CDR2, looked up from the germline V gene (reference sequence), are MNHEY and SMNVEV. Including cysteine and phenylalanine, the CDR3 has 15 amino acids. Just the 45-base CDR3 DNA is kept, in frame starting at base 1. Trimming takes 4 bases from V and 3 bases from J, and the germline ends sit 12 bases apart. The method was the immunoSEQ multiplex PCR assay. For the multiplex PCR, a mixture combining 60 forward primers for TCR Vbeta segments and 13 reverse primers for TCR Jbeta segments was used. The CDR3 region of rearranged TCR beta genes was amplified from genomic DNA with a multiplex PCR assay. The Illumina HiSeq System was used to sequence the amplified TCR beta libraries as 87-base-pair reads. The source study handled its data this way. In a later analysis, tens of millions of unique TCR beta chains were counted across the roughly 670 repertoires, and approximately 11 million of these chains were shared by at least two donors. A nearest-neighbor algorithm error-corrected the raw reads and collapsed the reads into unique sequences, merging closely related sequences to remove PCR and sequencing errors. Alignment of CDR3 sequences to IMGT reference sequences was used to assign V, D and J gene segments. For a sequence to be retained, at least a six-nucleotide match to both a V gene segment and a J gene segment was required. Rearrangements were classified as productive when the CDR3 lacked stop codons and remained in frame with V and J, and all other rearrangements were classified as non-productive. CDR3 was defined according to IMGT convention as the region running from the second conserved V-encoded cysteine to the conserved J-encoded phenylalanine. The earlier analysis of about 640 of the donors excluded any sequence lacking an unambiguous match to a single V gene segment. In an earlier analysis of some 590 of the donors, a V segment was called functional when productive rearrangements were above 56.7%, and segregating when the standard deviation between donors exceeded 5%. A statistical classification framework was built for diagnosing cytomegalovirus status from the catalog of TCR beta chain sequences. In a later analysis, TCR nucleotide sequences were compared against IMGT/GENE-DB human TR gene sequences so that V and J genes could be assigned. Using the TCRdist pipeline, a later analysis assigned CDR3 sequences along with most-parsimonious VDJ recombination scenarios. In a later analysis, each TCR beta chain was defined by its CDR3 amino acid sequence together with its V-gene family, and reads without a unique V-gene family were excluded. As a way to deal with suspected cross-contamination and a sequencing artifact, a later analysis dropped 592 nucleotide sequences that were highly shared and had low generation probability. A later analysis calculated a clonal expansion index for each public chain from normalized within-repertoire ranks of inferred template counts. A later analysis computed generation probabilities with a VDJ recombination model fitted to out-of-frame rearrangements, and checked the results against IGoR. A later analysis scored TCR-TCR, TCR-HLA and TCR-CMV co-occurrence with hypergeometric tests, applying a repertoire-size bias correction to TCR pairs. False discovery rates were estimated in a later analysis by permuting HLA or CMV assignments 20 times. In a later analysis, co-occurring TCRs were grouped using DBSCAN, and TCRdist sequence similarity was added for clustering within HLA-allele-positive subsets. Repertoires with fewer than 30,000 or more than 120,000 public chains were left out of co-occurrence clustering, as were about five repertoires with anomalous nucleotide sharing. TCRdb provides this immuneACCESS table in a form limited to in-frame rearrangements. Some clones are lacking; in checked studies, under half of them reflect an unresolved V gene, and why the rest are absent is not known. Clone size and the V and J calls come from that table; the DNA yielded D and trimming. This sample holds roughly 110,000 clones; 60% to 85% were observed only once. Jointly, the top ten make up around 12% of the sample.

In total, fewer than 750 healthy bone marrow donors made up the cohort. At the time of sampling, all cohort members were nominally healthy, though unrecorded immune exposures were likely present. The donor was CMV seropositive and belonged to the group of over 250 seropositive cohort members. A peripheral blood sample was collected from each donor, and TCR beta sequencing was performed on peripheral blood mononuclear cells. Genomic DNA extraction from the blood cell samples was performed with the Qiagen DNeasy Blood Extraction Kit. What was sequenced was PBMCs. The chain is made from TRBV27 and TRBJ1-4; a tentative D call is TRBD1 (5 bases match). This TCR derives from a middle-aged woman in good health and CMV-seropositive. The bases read TGTGCCAGCAGTTCCCCAGGGCCACCTAATGAAAAACTGTTTTTT. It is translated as CASSSPGPPNEKLFF. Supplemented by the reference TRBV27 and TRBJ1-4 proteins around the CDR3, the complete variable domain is EAQVTQNPRYLITVTGKKLTVTCSQNMNHEYMSWYRQDPGLGLRQIYYSMNVEVTDKGDVPEGYKVSRKEKRNFPLILESPSPNQTSLYFCASSSPGPPNEKLFFGSGTQLSVL.